A selection of T cell receptor beta chains follows, all from one sample in a study of shared clonotypes between healthy human individuals. The table came from immunoSEQ multiplex PCR; TCRdb's copy has only in-frame clones and leaves some out. The sample holds fewer than 3 million clones, less than 95% seen once. Material: naive CD4+ T cells from PBMCs. These receptors all come from a man between 18 and 35 years old in good health. Some clones in this sample may be carry-over from other donors' samples. Both conserved end residues are part of each CDR3. Fields, in order: V gene, D gene, clone size, J gene, CDR3 DNA, CDR3 protein. The D gene is left open where the match is weak. Clone size is shown for a subset of rows, as once, few, many or a class of expanded clone.

V gene: TRBV2; D gene: -; clone size: once; J gene: TRBJ2-6; CDR3 DNA: TGTGCCAGCAGTGAACGGCGGTCGGGCGGAGGGCGCGGGGCCAACGTCCTGACTTTC; CDR3 protein: CASSERRSGGGRGANVLTF
V gene: TRBV5-1; D gene: -; clone size: -; J gene: TRBJ1-5; CDR3 DNA: TGCGCCAGCAGCGTGTCGGGGGGAGGGAATCAGCCCCAGCATTTT; CDR3 protein: CASSVSGGGNQPQHF
V gene: TRBV28; D gene: TRBD2; clone size: -; J gene: TRBJ2-1; CDR3 DNA: TGTGCCAACCCGGGGGGGGCGGGCAATGAGCAGTTCTTC; CDR3 protein: CANPGGAGNEQFF
V gene: TRBV5-4; D gene: TRBD2; clone size: -; J gene: TRBJ2-7; CDR3 DNA: TGTGCCAGCAGCTTGAGCGGGAGGGCCGTAGAGCAGTACTTC; CDR3 protein: CASSLSGRAVEQYF
V gene: TRBV29-1; D gene: TRBD1; clone size: few; J gene: TRBJ1-4; CDR3 DNA: TGCAGCGTAGCGAGACAGGGAGGTGAAAAACTGTTTTTT; CDR3 protein: CSVARQGGEKLFF
V gene: TRBV7-2; D gene: TRBD1; clone size: -; J gene: TRBJ1-1; CDR3 DNA: TGTGCCAGCAGCTTTACCGGGACAGGGGGCGCGAATACTGAAGCTTTCTTT; CDR3 protein: CASSFTGTGGANTEAFF
V gene: TRBV6-1; D gene: -; clone size: -; J gene: TRBJ2-1; CDR3 DNA: TGTGCCAGCAGTGAAGCGTTGGGCAAGGGCAATGAGCAGTTCTTC; CDR3 protein: CASSEALGKGNEQFF
V gene: TRBV5-1; D gene: -; clone size: -; J gene: TRBJ2-3; CDR3 DNA: TGCGCCAGCAGCTTGGACGGGAGAACAGATACGCAGTATTTT; CDR3 protein: CASSLDGRTDTQYF
V gene: TRBV2; D gene: -; clone size: -; J gene: TRBJ1-5; CDR3 DNA: TGTGCCAGCAGTTCGTCAGAGAATAGCAATCAGCCCCAGCATTTT; CDR3 protein: CASSSSENSNQPQHF
V gene: TRBV5-1; D gene: TRBD2; clone size: -; J gene: TRBJ2-3; CDR3 DNA: TGCGCCAGCAATTTGGCTAGCGGGAGTGGAGATACGCAGTATTTT; CDR3 protein: CASNLASGSGDTQYF
V gene: TRBV7-7; D gene: TRBD2; clone size: -; J gene: TRBJ2-2; CDR3 DNA: TGTGCCAGCAGCCCGAGAGCGGGGACCGGGGAGCTGTTTTTT; CDR3 protein: CASSPRAGTGELFF
V gene: TRBV4-1; D gene: TRBD1; clone size: -; J gene: TRBJ1-2; CDR3 DNA: TGCGCCAGCAGCCATCCGGGACAGTCAACGGTTCGCTATGGCTACACCTTC; CDR3 protein: CASSHPGQSTVRYGYTF
V gene: TRBV5-4; D gene: TRBD2; clone size: -; J gene: TRBJ2-3; CDR3 DNA: TGTGCCAGCACCCGGGGAGGGAACACAGATACGCAGTATTTT; CDR3 protein: CASTRGGNTDTQYF
V gene: TRBV28; D gene: TRBD1; clone size: -; J gene: TRBJ2-3; CDR3 DNA: TGTGCCAGCTCGGGACAGGAGTTCACAGATACGCAGTATTTT; CDR3 protein: CASSGQEFTDTQYF